This T cell receptor (beta chain) was recovered during a study of T cells in Graves' hyperthyroidism and ophthalmopathy (dated by TCRdb to between 2018 and 2020). Concerning the study at large: Peripheral blood was collected at initial diagnosis, before any treatment. The 90 or so discovery patients were randomly split 7:3 into training and test sets. Once sampling was done, hyperthyroidism patients were given methimazole at a starting dose of 30 mg daily, whereas ophthalmopathy patients were given high-dose intravenous methylprednisolone. According to the paper, TCR Vbeta CDR3 sequencing was carried out on 135 peripheral blood samples, which came from around 43 ophthalmopathy, fewer than 80 hyperthyroidism and about 17 progressor patients. Prospective prediction of ophthalmopathy was tested in an independent validation cohort of approximately 18 hyperthyroidism patients and 17 patients who later progressed to ophthalmopathy. A discovery cohort of 95 to 100 patients, about 43 with Graves' ophthalmopathy and about 58 with stable Graves' hyperthyroidism, was used to find distinguishing TCR V-J signatures. The study also compared thyroid tissue and blood T-cell repertoires from a handful of Graves' hyperthyroidism patients.

A patient counted as having stable Graves' hyperthyroidism if no progression to ophthalmopathy occurred over 18 months of follow-up. The hyperthyroidism patients were between 18 and 65 years old and newly diagnosed, with a disease duration of less than 2 months. Any patient with an uncontrolled infection, another autoimmune disease, pregnancy or lactation was excluded. Diagnoses were established on the basis of clinical symptoms, serum thyroxine and TRAb, thyroid ultrasound, and orbital computed tomography. Ficoll-Paque density gradient centrifugation was used to isolate PBMCs from 10 ml of fresh peripheral blood. Total RNA was extracted with Trizol reagent, and quality was checked on an Agilent 2100 Bioanalyzer. What the work shows at the level of the full study, not this receptor alone: Sample size was not statistically predetermined, and investigators were not blinded to group allocation. A model built on a 13 V-J signature distinguished ophthalmopathy from stable hyperthyroidism, reaching around 88% sensitivity and around 81% specificity in cross-validation and 80%/75% in testing. Most expanded thyroid clonotypes (frequency above 0.001) were also found in blood, which suggests that blood repertoires may mirror thyroid immune responses. In validation, progression to ophthalmopathy was predicted by the model with 55% to 71% sensitivity and roughly 72% specificity, a median of 6.5 months before onset.

The TCR beta CDR3 regions were amplified from RNA transcripts. For the first round of RT-PCR on the TCR CDR3, the HTBI primer set was used together with the Qiagen OneStep RT-PCR kit. Libraries were constructed in a second round of multiplex PCR, after which size selection and purification were carried out. The libraries were sequenced on an Illumina HiSeq2000 using paired-end 100 bp reads. Processing in the source paper ran as follows. SOAPnuke was used to process the raw data, throwing out any read that contained adapters or uncalled bases, had a mean Phred below 15, or lacked an exact constant-primer or identifier match. COPE v1.2.5 was used to merge the high-quality paired reads, and each unique nucleotide sequence was defined as a clonotype. Clonotypes were aligned to IMGT TRBV, TRBD and TRBJ reference segments using MiTCR v1.1. Only V-J combinations with frequency above 0.0001, covering about 99% of repertoires, were analysed. A TCS score was defined as the ratio of F50 (clonal expansion) to E x V (chaos), with BLOSUM62-based TCRdist applied between CDR3 peptides within each V-J. Welch's t-statistics and random forest reduced around 520 V-J features to around 14, which were used in a naive Bayes classifier (R e1071). TCRdb ran its own pipeline on the public reads, namely fastp trimming at Q25 and MiXCR clone calling, and kept in-frame beta chains. Each CDR3 protein gets just one entry, which takes the most common genes and DNA from the rows behind it. These V and J calls rely on TCRdb rather than the paper's analysis. Recorded for this sample are around 620,000 distinct CDR3 sequences; 15% to 20% of them occurred a single time. Clones ranked in the top ten supply 3.5% to 4% of the sample.

The CDR3 starts with the cysteine, ends with the phenylalanine, and has 15 residues. This entry keeps only the CDR3 DNA: 45 bases, framed from base 1. The V and J ends are trimmed by 5 bases and 6 bases, leaving 16 bases between them. For CDR1 and CDR2, the germline V gene (reference sequence) lists LNHDA and SQIVND. Points on this clonotype: No antigen is known for it. No base quality values were provided; no much bigger clone lies one nucleotide off.

The sequenced sample was blood. The sequence is built from TRBV19 and TRBJ2-2; no D gene can be assigned with confidence. The sequence was obtained from a woman aged 25 to 45 with Graves' hyperthyroidism. The CDR3 sequence is CASSHLPLHAGELFF. The nucleotide sequence is given as TGTGCCAGTAGTCACCTCCCCCTTCACGCCGGGGAGCTGTTTTTT.